This T cell receptor beta chain was recorded in a study of T cells in Graves' hyperthyroidism and ophthalmopathy. In the study overall: Peripheral blood samples were taken at initial diagnosis, prior to any treatment.

Amplification of TCR beta CDR3 regions was performed using RNA transcripts as template. HTBI primers drove first-round RT-PCR of the TCR CDR3. TCRdb re-called the multiplex PCR reads with MiXCR, one entry per CDR3 protein. The sample lists some 370,000 distinct CDR3 sequences, about 15% seen once, with around 35% in the top ten. About this clonotype itself: Antigen unknown.

V trimming: 1 base; J trimming: 7 bases; junction bases outside the gene matches: 8. Per germline, CDR1 SGHTA and CDR2 FQGNSA. This CDR3 comprises 16 residues. Uncontrolled infection, other autoimmune disease, pregnancy or lactation barred patients from enrollment. General observations from the study: Before onset, by a median of around 6.1 months, the model predicted ophthalmopathy.

V is TRBV7-2 and J is TRBJ2-1; 9 nucleotides match TRBD2. The TCR was taken from a woman aged 25-40 years with Graves' hyperthyroidism that later progressed to Graves' ophthalmopathy. Sequencing was done on a sample of blood. CDR3 nucleotide sequence: TGTGCCAGCAGCTTAGGGGCTAGCGGGAACCTGAATGAGCAGTTCTTC. It specifies CASSLGASGNLNEQFF.